The sequence of this TCR beta chain was determined in a study of radiation and T cells in renal cell carcinoma. Time point: blood 4 weeks post-SBRT, at nephrectomy. The sample's treatment: 15 Gy SBRT to primary tumor, nephrectomy 4 weeks later. The table came from immunoSEQ multiplex PCR; TCRdb's copy has only in-frame clones and leaves some out. The sample contains over 90,000 clones, roughly 84% of which appear only once. This CDR3 comprises 15 residues. Germline CDR1 reads MDHEN; CDR2 reads SYDVKM. V shed 9 bases and J 5 bases; nucleotides not matched to a gene: 13. The sequence came from a man aged 60 to 75 with renal cell carcinoma. The input for sequencing was blood, taken from a patient whose treatment included radiotherapy and nephrectomy. The rearrangement joins TRBV28 to TRBJ2-3; 8 bases line up with TRBD1. This CDR3 reads CARSLWTGPRDTQYF. CDR3 bases: TGTGCCAGGTCCTTATGGACAGGGCCCCGAGATACGCAGTATTTT.